The 8 T cell receptor beta chains below were found in one sample sequenced in a study of cytomegalovirus exposure and HLA in healthy donors (TCRdb year 2017). The method behind the library was the immunoSEQ multiplex PCR assay. A mixture of 60 forward primers for TCR Vbeta segments and 13 reverse primers for TCR Jbeta segments was used in the multiplex PCR. This is the immuneACCESS table as TCRdb keeps it, with only in-frame sequences that have V and J called. A part of the clones is gone; compared with another copy, unresolved V genes explain less than half, and the rest is unexplained. The sample profile shows around 180,000 clones; roughly 87% of them were found once. The ten largest account for more than 0.45% of the sample. Sequencing was performed on PBMCs. The receptors originated from a woman in her 50s in good health and CMV-seronegative.

A single count supports this clone. V and J are TRBV19 and TRBJ2-1, with TRBD1 identical over 7 bases. Germline CDR1 is LNHDA and CDR2 is SQIVND (reference sequence). V shed 5 bases and J 0 bases; nucleotides not matched to a gene: 7. CDR3 length: 16 residues. The CDR3 coding sequence is TGTGCCAGTAGTTCCCGACAGGGCCACTCCTACAATGAGCAGTTCTTC. This codes for CASSSRQGHSYNEQFF.

A few counts support this clone. The chain links TRBV21-1 to TRBJ2-1; the D call TRBD2 from the table was never checked on the DNA. TRBV21-1 is a listed pseudogene. The CDR3 is made up of 14 amino acids. Here the CDR3 reads CASSKGDRGNEQFF. For the CDR3, the DNA is TGTGCCAGCAGCAAAGGTGATCGGGGGAATGAGCAGTTCTTC.

In nucleotides, the CDR3 is TGTGCCAGCAGGGGCGCCGGGACAGGGAGTAGGGCCCAGCATTTT. Protein product: CASRGAGTGSRAQHF. The V gene is TRBV28, the J gene TRBJ1-5, with TRBD1 matching 9 bases. This CDR3 is built from 15 residues. V was pared by 6 bases and J by 11 bases, with 14 bases of the junction left unmatched. Germline V lookup: CDR1 MDHEN, CDR2 SYDVKM.

This rearrangement joins TRBV6-5 to TRBJ2-2; tentatively, D is TRBD2 (6 bases). The CDR3 spans 15 residues. Between the trimmed V and J ends, which lost 5 bases and 7 bases, there was a span of 17 bases. The germline V gene has CDR1 MNHEY and CDR2 SVGAGI. For the CDR3, the DNA is TGTGCCAGCAGTGCCTCGACGGGGGTTCTCGGGGAGCTGTTTTTT. Its protein is CASSASTGVLGELFF.

The chain employs TRBV9 and TRBJ1-4, with D unresolved. The CDR3 is made up of 15 amino acids. The ends were cut back, 0 bases at V and 3 bases at J, with 9 bases in the middle. Germline assignment: CDR1 SGDLS and CDR2 YYNGEE. CDR3 loop: CASSVGTRANEKLFF. The CDR3 coding sequence is TGTGCCAGCAGCGTAGGAACGAGGGCTAATGAAAAACTGTTTTTT.

This clone was picked up a small number of times. The J gene is TRBJ2-6, the V gene TRBV27; tentative D call: TRBD1 (6 bases). The CDR3 extends over 15 amino acids. V shed 5 bases and J shed 3 bases, with 11 bases lying between them. Germline lookup yields CDR1 MNHEY and CDR2 SMNVEV (reference sequence). CDR3 residues: CASSPRGSGANVLTF. CDR3 DNA sequence: TGTGCCAGCAGTCCTAGGGGGAGTGGGGCCAACGTCCTGACTTTC. The full variable domain, with the rest looked up from reference TRBV27 and TRBJ2-6, is EAQVTQNPRYLITVTGKKLTVTCSQNMNHEYMSWYRQDPGLGLRQIYYSMNVEVTDKGDVPEGYKVSRKEKRNFPLILESPSPNQTSLYFCASSPRGSGANVLTFGAGSRLTVL.

Note on this clone: The junction shows a germline mismatch at one end, possibly a read error. The genes are TRBV7-3 and TRBJ2-3; the D gene is possibly TRBD2 (6 bases). Germline-derived CDR1 and CDR2 are SGHTA and FQGTGA. The CDR3 sequence is 14 residues long. Written as DNA, the CDR3 is TGTGCCAGCAGCATAACTAGCTACACAGATACGCAGTATTTT. As protein: CASSITSYTDTQYF.

This clone was observed once. The junction departs from the called germline gene at one end, perhaps through a read error. The chain has TRBV27 and TRBJ2-7; weak D call: TRBD2 (5 bases). The germline CDR1 and CDR2 sequences are MNHEY and SMNVEV (reference sequence). The CDR3 has 13 residues. Here the CDR3 DNA reads TGTGCCGGCAGCCCCTCACGGGGTGCCGAGCAGTACTTC. Protein sequence: CAGSPSRGAEQYF.